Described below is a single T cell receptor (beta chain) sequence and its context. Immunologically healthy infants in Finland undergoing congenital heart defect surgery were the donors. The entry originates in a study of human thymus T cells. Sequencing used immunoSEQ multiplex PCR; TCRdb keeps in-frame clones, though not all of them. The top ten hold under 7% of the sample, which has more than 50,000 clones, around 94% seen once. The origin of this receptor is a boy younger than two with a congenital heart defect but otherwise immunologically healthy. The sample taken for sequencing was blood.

In nucleotides, the CDR3 is TGCGCCAGCAGCTTCCGGGATCCGAATGAAAAACTGTTTTTT. It is translated as CASSFRDPNEKLFF. The chain employs TRBV5-1 and TRBJ1-4; D gene uncertain. Per the germline V gene, CDR1 is SGHRS and CDR2 is YFSETQ. This CDR3 has 14 amino acids. Deletions cut 2 bases from V and 5 bases from J, with 10 bases between.